Listed here is a single T cell receptor (beta chain). The antigen is undetermined. V lost 1 base and J 9 bases, leaving 7 bases between the germline ends. The CDR3 loop spans 12 amino acids. Per the germline V gene, CDR1 is SEHNR and CDR2 is FQNEAQ (reference sequence). The assay was immunoSEQ multiplex PCR, and TCRdb's table has in-frame clones only and misses some. The data show 750,000 to 1,000,000 clones, with around 92% seen just once and more than 20% held by the top ten. The entry originates in a study of shared clonotypes between healthy human individuals. About the study: Serving as donors were two women and three men, whose ages spanned 18 to 49. Notes on the study in general: For naive CD4 cells, around 5% of clonotypes were shared across a handful of donors.

Naivety among CD8 cells was defined by CD45RO negativity and positive CCR7 selection, thereby excluding terminally differentiated effector memory CD45RA+ cells. Sequencing used naive CD8+ T cells sorted from blood. The genes are TRBV7-9 and TRBJ2-1, with D unresolved. The receptor was derived from a man in his thirties or forties in good health. The DNA of the CDR3 is TGTGCCAGCAGCTTAGTAGTTTTTGAGCAGTTCTTC. Protein product: CASSLVVFEQFF.